The rows below give T cell receptor beta chains drawn from one sample of a study of cytomegalovirus exposure and HLA in healthy donors. The data were produced by immunoSEQ multiplex PCR, yet TCRdb's version contains in-frame clones alone and is incomplete. Altogether approximately 110,000 clones are present, about 74% being singletons, with the ten largest covering roughly 4.1%. The sequencing input was PBMCs. These TCRs come from a woman aged 50 to 65 in good health and CMV-seropositive. CDR3s include the opening cysteine and the closing phenylalanine or tryptophan. Fields, in order: J gene, V gene, CDR3 protein.

>TRBJ1-6|TRBV14
CASSQDRFSPLHF
>TRBJ2-6|TRBV5-4
CASSLSASSGANVLTF
>TRBJ2-7|TRBV23-1
CASSRTLGHWRISSYEQYF
>TRBJ2-5|TRBV6-5
CASSPGQYMETQYF
>TRBJ2-7|TRBV15
CATSKDRVSEQYF
>TRBJ2-1|TRBV9
CASSEGVGSRFF
>TRBJ1-6|TRBV6-1
CASSEAVTGRSYRLHF
>TRBJ2-3|TRBV28
CASSATQGGDTQYF
>TRBJ1-2|TRBV2
CASSLRAPYGYTF
>TRBJ2-5|TRBV30
CAWSVWLEETQYF
>TRBJ1-2|TRBV15
CATSREGQRVYGYTF
>TRBJ1-3|TRBV13
CASSTEPSGNTIYF
>TRBJ2-3|TRBV9
CASNLAGNTDTQYF
>TRBJ1-2|TRBV15
CATSSRWNYGYTF
>TRBJ1-2|TRBV6-1
CASSLDRGSAYGYTF
>TRBJ2-5|TRBV5-5
CASSLDGGATETQYF
>TRBJ2-1|TRBV6-4
CASSKTSGGAYEQFF
>TRBJ1-3|TRBV7-9
CASSQARGNTIYF
>TRBJ1-2|TRBV6-5
CASSVGTGGGYTF
>TRBJ2-1|TRBV7-9
CASSGSGGASYNEQFF
>TRBJ1-2|TRBV4-1
CASSQEGQQGGIYGYTF
>TRBJ2-5|TRBV15
CATSRTGYQETQYF
>TRBJ2-3|TRBV5-1
CASSFGLAGSTDTQYF
>TRBJ2-5|TRBV19
CASSIRGLEQETQYF
>TRBJ1-5|TRBV7-9
CASSLSGLDQPQHF
>TRBJ1-2|TRBV5-6
CASSLGQVYGYTF
>TRBJ1-2|TRBV28
CASSLSRRDNNGYTF
>TRBJ1-1|TRBV5-1
CASSFGVGTEAFF
>TRBJ2-2|TRBV7-2
CASSKRSWGGENTGELFF
>TRBJ1-2|TRBV7-9
CASSFRGANYGYTF
>TRBJ2-5|TRBV15
CATGGVAGGPGETQYF
>TRBJ1-5|TRBV27
CASKIGDYSNQPQHF
>TRBJ1-3|TRBV25-1
CASRGQGYGNTIYF
>TRBJ2-7|TRBV6-1
CASSARDRVSYEQYF
>TRBJ1-6|TRBV6-1
CASSELPSGGAGSPLHF
>TRBJ1-2|TRBV4-2
CASSQQQGYGYTF
>TRBJ2-1|TRBV7-2
CASSFRLAGGSSYNEQFF
>TRBJ1-1|TRBV6-4
CASSGPGTGVAEAFF
>TRBJ2-1|TRBV7-3
CASSLTGRQDIYNEQFF
>TRBJ2-1|TRBV25-1
CASSALGQAINEQFF
>TRBJ1-1|TRBV6-1
CASKLDRGTEAFF
>TRBJ1-5|TRBV10-2
CASSDGTGIQPQHF
>TRBJ1-1|TRBV25-1
CASSEPMNTEAFF
>TRBJ1-2|TRBV28
CASSLGGTGADYGYTF
>TRBJ2-7|TRBV6-1
CASTLGGAGGEEQYF